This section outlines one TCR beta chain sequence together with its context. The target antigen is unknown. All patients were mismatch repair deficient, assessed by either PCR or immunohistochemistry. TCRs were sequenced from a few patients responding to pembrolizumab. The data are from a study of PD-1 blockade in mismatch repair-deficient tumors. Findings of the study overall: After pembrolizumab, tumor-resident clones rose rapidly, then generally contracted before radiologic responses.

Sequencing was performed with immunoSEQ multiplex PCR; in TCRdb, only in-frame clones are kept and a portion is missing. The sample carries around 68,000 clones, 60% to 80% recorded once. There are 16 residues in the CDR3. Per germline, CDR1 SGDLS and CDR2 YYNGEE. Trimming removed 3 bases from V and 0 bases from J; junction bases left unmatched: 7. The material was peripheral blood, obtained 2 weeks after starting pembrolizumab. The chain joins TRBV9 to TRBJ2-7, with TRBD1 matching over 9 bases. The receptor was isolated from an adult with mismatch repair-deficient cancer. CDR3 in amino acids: CASSEETGGPSYEQYF. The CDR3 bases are TGTGCCAGCAGCGAGGAGACAGGGGGACCCTCCTACGAGCAGTACTTC.